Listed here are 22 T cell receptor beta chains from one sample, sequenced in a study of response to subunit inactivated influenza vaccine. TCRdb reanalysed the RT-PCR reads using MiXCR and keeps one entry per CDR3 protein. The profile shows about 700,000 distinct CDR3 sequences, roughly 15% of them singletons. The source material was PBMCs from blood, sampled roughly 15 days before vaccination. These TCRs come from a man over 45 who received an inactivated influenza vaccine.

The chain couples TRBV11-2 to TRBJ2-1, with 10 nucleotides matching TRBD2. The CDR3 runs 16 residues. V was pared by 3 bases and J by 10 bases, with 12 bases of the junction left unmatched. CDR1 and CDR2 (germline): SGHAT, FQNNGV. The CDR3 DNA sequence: TGTGCCAGCAGCTTCCGAGCTAGCGGGGGCGTCTTGGAGCAGTTCTTC. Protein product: CASSFRASGGVLEQFF.

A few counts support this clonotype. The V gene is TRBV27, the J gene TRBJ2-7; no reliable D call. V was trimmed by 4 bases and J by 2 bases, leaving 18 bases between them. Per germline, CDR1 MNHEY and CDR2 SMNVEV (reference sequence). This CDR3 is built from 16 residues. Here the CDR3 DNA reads TGTGCCAGCAGTTCCCCTAAACAGCGAGCGACCTACGAGCAGTACTTC. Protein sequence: CASSSPKQRATYEQYF.

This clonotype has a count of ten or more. The CDR3 reads CASSLAFPQRESNEQFF. DNA for the CDR3: TGTGCCAGCAGCTTAGCGTTCCCCCAGCGGGAGAGTAATGAGCAGTTCTTC. This sequence joins TRBV7-2 and TRBJ2-1, with 8 nucleotides matching TRBD2. Germline CDR1 SGHTA, CDR2 FQGNSA. This CDR3 comprises 17 residues. J was trimmed by 7 bases and V by 0 bases; bases with no gene match: 11.

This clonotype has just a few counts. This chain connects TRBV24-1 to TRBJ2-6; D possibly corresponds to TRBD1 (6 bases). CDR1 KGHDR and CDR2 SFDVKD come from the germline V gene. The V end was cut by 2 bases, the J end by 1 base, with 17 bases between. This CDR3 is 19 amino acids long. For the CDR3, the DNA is TGTGCCACCAGTGATTCCCGTGCGACAGGACTTTCTGGGGCCAACGTCCTGACTTTC. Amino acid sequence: CATSDSRATGLSGANVLTF.

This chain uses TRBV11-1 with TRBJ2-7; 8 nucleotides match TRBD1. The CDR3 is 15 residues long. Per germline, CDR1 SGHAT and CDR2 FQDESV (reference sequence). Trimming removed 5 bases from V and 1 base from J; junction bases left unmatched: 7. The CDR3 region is CASSQRQGRSYEQYF. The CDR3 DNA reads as TGTGCCAGCAGCCAGAGACAGGGGCGATCCTACGAGCAGTACTTC.

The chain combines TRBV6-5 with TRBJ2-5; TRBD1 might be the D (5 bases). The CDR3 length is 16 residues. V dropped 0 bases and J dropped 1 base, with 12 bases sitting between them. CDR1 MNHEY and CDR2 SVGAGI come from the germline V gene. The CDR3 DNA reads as TGTGCCAGCAGTTACTCGGGCCCGACAGCCCAAGAGACCCAGTACTTC. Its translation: CASSYSGPTAQETQYF.

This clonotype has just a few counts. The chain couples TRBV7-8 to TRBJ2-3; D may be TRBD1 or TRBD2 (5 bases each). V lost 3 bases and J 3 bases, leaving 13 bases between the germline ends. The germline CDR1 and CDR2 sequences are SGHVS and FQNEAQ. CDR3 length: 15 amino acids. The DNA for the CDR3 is TGTGCCAGCAGCTTGGCGGTTGGGACGACAGATACGCAGTATTTT. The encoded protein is CASSLAVGTTDTQYF.

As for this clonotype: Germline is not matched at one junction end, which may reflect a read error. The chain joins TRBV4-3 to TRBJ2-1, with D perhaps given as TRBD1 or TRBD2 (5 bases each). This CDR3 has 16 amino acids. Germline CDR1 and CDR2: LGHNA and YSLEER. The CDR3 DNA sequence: TGCGCCAGCATCCAAGATCGGCAGGCCAAAGGGGACCACCAGTTCTTC. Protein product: CASIQDRQAKGDHQFF.

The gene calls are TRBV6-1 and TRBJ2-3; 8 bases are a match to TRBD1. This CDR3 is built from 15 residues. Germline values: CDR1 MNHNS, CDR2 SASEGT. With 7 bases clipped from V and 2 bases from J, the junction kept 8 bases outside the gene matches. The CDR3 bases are TGTGCCAGCACTACCCGGACAGGGAACACAGATACGCAGTATTTT. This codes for CASTTRTGNTDTQYF.

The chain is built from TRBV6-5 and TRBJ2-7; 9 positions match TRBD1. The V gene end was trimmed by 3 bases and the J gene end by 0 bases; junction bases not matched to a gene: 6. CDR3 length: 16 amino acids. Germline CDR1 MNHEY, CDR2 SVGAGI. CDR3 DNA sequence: TGTGCCAGCAGTTATTACGGGACAGGGAGCTCCTACGAGCAGTACTTC. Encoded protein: CASSYYGTGSSYEQYF.

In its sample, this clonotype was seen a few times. CDR3 amino acids: CASSLLDEGLNEKLFF. DNA of the CDR3: TGTGCCAGCAGTCTACTCGACGAGGGCCTTAATGAAAAACTGTTTTTT. This rearrangement joins TRBV6-2 or TRBV6-3 to TRBJ1-4; D ambiguous. Germline V lookup: CDR1 MNHEY, CDR2 SVGEGT. This CDR3 comprises 16 residues. V was trimmed by 5 bases and J by 4 bases, leaving 17 bases between them.

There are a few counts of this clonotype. Written as DNA, the CDR3 is TGTGCCAGCAACCGGGACTTCCTCAATGAGCAGTTCTTC. Residues: CASNRDFLNEQFF. The rearrangement uses TRBV12-3 or TRBV12-4 and TRBJ2-1; TRBD2 might be the D (6 bases). The V end was cut by 7 bases, the J end by 6 bases, with 13 bases between. The CDR3 has 13 residues.

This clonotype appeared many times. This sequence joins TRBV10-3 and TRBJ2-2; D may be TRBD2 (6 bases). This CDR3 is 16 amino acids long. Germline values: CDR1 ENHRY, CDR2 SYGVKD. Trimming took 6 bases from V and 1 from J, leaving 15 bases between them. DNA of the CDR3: TGTGCCATCAGCCTTGGAGCGGGTGTGAACACCGGGGAGCTGTTTTTT. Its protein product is CAISLGAGVNTGELFF.

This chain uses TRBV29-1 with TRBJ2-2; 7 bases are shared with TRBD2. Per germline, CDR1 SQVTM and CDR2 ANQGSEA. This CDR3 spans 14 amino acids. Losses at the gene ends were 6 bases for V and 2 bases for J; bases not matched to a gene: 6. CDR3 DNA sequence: TGCAGCGTAAGCGGGATCTCTAACACCGGGGAGCTGTTTTTT. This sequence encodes CSVSGISNTGELFF.

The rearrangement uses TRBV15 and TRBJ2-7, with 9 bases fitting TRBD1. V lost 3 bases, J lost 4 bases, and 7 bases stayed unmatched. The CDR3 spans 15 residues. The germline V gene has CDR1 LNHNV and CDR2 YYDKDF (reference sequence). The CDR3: CATSRGGQGIYEQYF. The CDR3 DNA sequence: TGTGCCACCAGCAGGGGTGGACAGGGGATTTACGAGCAGTACTTC.

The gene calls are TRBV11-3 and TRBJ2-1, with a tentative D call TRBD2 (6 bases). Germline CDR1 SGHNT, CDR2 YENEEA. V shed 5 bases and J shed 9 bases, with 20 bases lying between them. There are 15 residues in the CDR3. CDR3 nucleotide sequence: TGTGCCAGCAGCCTGGCGGCGGGATTAGAGGGTGAGCAGTTCTTC. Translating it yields CASSLAAGLEGEQFF. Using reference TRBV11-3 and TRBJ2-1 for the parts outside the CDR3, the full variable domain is EAGVVQSPRYKIIEKKQPVAFWCNPISGHNTLYWYLQNLGQGPELLIRYENEEAVDDSQLPKDRFSAERLKGVDSTLKIQPAELGDSAVYLCASSLAAGLEGEQFFGPGTRLTVL.

CDR3: CAINSGTNVLTF. The CDR3 nucleotides are TGTGCCATCAATTCCGGGACCAACGTCCTGACTTTC. The V and J genes are TRBV10-3 and TRBJ2-6; D is perhaps TRBD2 (5 bases). Germline lookup yields CDR1 ENHRY and CDR2 SYGVKD. The CDR3 has 12 amino acids. Trimming removed 7 bases at V and 8 bases at J, with 9 bases between.

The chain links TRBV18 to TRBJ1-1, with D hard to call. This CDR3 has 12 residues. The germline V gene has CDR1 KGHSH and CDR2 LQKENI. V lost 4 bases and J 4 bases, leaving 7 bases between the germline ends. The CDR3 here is CASSRLFTEAFF. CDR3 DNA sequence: TGTGCCAGCTCACGGTTATTCACTGAAGCTTTCTTT.

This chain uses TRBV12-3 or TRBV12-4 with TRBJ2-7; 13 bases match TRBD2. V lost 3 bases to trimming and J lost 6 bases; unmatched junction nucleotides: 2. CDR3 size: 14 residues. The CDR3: CASSLGLAGFEQYF. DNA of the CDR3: TGTGCCAGCAGTTTGGGACTAGCGGGGTTCGAGCAGTACTTC.

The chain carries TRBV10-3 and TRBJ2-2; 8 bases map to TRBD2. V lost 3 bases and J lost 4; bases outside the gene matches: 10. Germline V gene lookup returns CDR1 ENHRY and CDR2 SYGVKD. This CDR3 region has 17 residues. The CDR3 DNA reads TGTGCCATCAGTGAAGGGGGACTAGTCTTGTCCACCGGGGAGCTGTTTTTT. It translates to CAISEGGLVLSTGELFF.

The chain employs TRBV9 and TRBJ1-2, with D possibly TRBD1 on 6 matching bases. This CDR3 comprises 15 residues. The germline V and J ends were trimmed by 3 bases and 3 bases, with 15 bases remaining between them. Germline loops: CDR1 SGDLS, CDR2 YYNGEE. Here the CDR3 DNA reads TGTGCCAGCAGCGAGGGGGACCTCCCTGACTATGGCTACACCTTC. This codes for CASSEGDLPDYGYTF.

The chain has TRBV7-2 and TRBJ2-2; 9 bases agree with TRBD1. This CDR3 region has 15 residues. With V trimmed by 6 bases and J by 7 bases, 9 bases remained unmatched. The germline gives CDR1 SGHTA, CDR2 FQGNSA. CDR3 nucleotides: TGTGCCAGCAGGGCCGGGACAGGGATGATCGGGGAGCTGTTTTTT. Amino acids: CASRAGTGMIGELFF.